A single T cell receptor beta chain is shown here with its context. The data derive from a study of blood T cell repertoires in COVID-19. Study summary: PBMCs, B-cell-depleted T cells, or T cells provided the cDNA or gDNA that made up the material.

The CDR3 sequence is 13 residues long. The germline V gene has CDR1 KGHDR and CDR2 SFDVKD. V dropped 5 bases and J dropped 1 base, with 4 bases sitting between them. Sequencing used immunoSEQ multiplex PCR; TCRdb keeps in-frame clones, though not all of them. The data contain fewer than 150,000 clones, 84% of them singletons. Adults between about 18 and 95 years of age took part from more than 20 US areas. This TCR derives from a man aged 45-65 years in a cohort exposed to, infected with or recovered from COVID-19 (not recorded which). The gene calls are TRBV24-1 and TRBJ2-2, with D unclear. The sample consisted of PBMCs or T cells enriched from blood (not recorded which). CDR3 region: CATSGVNTGELFF. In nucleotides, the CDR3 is TGTGCCACCAGTGGCGTGAACACCGGGGAGCTGTTTTTT.